The source of this T cell receptor (beta chain) is a study of shared T cell receptors in the human thymus. This clone was recorded once. Data came from immunoSEQ multiplex PCR; TCRdb stores just in-frame clones and leaves some out. Counted here are roughly 710,000 clones, roughly 88% occurring once; the ten biggest clones make up 0.0095% to 0.013%. The ends were cut back, 3 bases at V and 1 base at J, with 12 bases in the middle. Germline CDR1 reads SQVTM; CDR2 reads ANQGSEA. This CDR3 has 14 amino acids. These data also featured in a second study, about human thymus T cells. As that report states: Thymic samples were excised during corrective heart operations. Blood and thymic repertoires both appeared biased in V and J gene usage. Related research reported highly overlapping thymic repertoires among unrelated individuals.

Sequencing was performed on thymocytes. The sequence came from a girl less than two years old with a congenital heart defect. J is TRBJ1-1 and V is TRBV29-1; maybe TRBD1 (6 bases). CDR3 amino acids: CSVEGAFWNTEAFF. DNA of the CDR3: TGCAGCGTTGAGGGGGCATTTTGGAACACTGAAGCTTTCTTT.